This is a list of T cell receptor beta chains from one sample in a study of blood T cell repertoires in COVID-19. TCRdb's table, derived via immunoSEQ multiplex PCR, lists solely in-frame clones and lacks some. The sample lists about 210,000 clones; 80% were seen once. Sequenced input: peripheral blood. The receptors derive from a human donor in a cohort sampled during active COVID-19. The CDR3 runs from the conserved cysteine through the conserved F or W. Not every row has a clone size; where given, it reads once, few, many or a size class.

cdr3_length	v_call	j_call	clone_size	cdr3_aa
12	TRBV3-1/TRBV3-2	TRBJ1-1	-	CASSPLGGEAFF
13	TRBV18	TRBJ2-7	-	CASSTRDSYEQYF
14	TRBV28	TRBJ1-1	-	CASSRATANTEAFF
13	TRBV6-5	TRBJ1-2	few	CASSYSSDRAHTF
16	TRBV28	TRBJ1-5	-	CASRKLTGDSNQPQHF
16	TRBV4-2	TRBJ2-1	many	CASSQGYGGTYNEQFF
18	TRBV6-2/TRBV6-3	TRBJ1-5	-	CASSREGSPSSGNQPQHF
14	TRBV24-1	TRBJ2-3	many	CATEEAGYTDTQYF
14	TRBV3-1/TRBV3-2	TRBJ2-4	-	CASSIRQGKYIQYF
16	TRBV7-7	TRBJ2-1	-	CASSSSPLGAANEQFF
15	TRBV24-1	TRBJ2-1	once	CATSKPGLAANEQFF
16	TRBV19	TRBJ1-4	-	CASSITFRGLHEKLFF
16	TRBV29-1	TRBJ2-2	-	CSVGGLAGVGTGELFF
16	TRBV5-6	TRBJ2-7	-	CASSLGMGQGLGEQYF
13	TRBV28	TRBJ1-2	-	CASKRGGPYGYTF
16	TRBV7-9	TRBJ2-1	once	CASSPPTSGRYNEQFF
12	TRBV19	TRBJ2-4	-	CASSQGPSIQYF
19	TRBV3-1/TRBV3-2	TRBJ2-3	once	CASSQVLAGGRSSTDTQYF
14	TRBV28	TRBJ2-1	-	CASRPLGGIYEQFF
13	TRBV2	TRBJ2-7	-	CASSVEMTYEQYF
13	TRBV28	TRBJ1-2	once	CASSRLRDYGYTF
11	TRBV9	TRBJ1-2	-	CASSVVGDYTF
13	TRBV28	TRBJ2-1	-	CASSRQGRNEQFF
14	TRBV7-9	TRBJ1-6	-	CASSLAQGYSPLHF